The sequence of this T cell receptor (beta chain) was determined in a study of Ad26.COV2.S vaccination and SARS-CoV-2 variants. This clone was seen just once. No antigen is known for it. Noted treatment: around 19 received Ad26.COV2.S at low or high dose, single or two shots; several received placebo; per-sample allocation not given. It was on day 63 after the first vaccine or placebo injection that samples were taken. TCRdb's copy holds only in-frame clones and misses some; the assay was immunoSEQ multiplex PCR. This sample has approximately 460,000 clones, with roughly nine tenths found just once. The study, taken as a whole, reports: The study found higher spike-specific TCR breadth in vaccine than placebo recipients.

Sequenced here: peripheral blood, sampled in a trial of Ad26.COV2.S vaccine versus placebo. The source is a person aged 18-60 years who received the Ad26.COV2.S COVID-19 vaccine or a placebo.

Written as DNA, the CDR3 is TGTGCCAGCAGCGTAGAAAGGACGGACAGGACGCACTACAATGAGCAGTTCTTC. Protein product: CASSVERTDRTHYNEQFF. V and J are TRBV9 and TRBJ2-1; 7 bases align to TRBD1. With V trimmed by 0 bases and J by 3 bases, 12 bases remained unmatched. This CDR3 has 18 residues. CDR1 is SGDLS and CDR2 is YYNGEE in the germline V gene.